This TCR beta chain was found in a study of blood T cells in healthy people across ages (dated by TCRdb to the mid-2010s). About the full investigation: In model experiments, template switching captured roughly one uniquely barcoded TCR beta cDNA molecule for every two T cells. Age-related changes in TCR beta repertoire diversity were measured in the study by deep sequencing normalized with unique cDNA molecular identifiers. Donors of different ages were randomly distributed across sequencing lanes to avoid experimental bias. The donors were split into four age groups: young (average around 15 years), middle-aged (around 37), aged (62) and long-lived (over 75). The study analyzed two additional independent replicas of 1 million unique cDNA reads from the same blood draw for two donors, one aged 18 to 30 and one aged 80 or older. What the work shows at the level of the full study, not this receptor alone: As age increased, observed TCR beta diversity per million T cells dropped in a roughly linear way, and a significant reduction was already evident by age 40. Bulk unsorted PBMC profiling prevented conclusive comparison of naive and antigen-experienced compartments. Compared with the aged group, more naive CD4+ T cells, fewer expanded clones and increased TCR diversity were shown by the long-lived group, suggesting age selection. Estimates of total diversity based on one million sequenced T cells were considered lower bounds and underestimates. The percentage of naive T cells measured by flow cytometry correlated strongly with observed TCR beta diversity. Donor CMV infection status was unknown, potentially confounding age-related changes in expanded clonotypes.

CDR1 is given as SGHVS and CDR2 as FQNEAQ, both from the germline V gene. V trim: 1 base; J trim: 7 bases; unmatched bases: 14. Including the terminal cysteine and phenylalanine, the CDR3 comprises 18 residues. CDR3 DNA only is kept here, 54 bases in frame from base 1. Libraries were constructed by 5' RACE. Sequenced on an Illumina HiSeq 2500. The second PCR ran for about 6 to 12 cycles and used a J-beta primer mix along with a sample-barcoded 5' primer. Each TCR beta cDNA molecule received a unique molecular identifier from a template-switch 5' adaptor carrying 12 random nucleotides. Each sample yielded at least 3 million CDR3-containing paired-end reads. All of the RNA was converted into first-strand cDNA using the Mint cDNA synthesis kit, with a TRBC-specific oligonucleotide serving as the primer. Following uracil-DNA glycosylase treatment, all cDNA underwent a first 18-cycle PCR with the universal primers M1SS and BC2_uni_R. The paper's processing steps were these. Each sample was normalized by randomly selecting 1 million high-quality reads, each carrying a distinct molecular identifier. Instead of being binned into consensus sequences, reads with shared molecular identifiers were discarded. MiTCR, set to a Q25 quality threshold and the strictest error-elimination algorithm, was used for CDR3 identification, clonotype clustering and error correction. A nonparametric unseen species model using Euler transformation provided a lower-bound estimate of total TCR beta diversity. TCRdb handled the public reads itself, with Q25 trimming in fastp and clone calling in MiXCR, and kept productive beta chains. Rows matching on CDR3 protein sequence are summarized as one entry with the most common DNA and genes. TCRdb's processing, not the study's, gives the V and J calls here. This sample comprises 1.4 million or so distinct CDR3 sequences, about 42% of them detected only once. The leading ten clones occupy roughly 3.7% of the sample.

For this clonotype: It has no known antigen specificity. No clone much larger than this one lies a single base away; base qualities are absent.

Donors were a few dozen systemically healthy Caucasian individuals from Russia aged roughly 6 to 90 years. Ten milliliters of peripheral blood were drawn from each donor into EDTA-treated Vacutainer tubes. Ficoll-Paque density-gradient centrifugation was used to isolate PBMCs, with at least 6.5 million per sample. Trizol reagent was used to extract total RNA from PBMCs, with at least 5 micrograms per sample. Naive CD45RAhigh/CD27high T cell percentages were measured by flow cytometry on a PBMC aliquot from every donor. The sample consisted of blood. This TCR was sampled from a woman aged 18-29 years in good health. The sequence is built from TRBV7-8 and TRBJ2-1; 9 central nucleotides agree with TRBD1. This receptor has the CDR3 CASSLVGPWDRVRNEQFF. The sequenced DNA: TGTGCCAGCAGCTTAGTAGGCCCATGGGACAGGGTTCGAAATGAGCAGTTCTTC.